These 10 T cell receptor beta chains were sequenced from one sample in a study of T cells of healthy individuals. From the 5' RACE reads, TCRdb called clonotypes with MiXCR, one entry per CDR3 protein. The repertoire holds approximately 100,000 distinct CDR3 sequences, approximately 16% seen once, with 6.2% in the top ten. These receptors were obtained from a human donor in good health.

In its sample, this clonotype was seen a few times. The chain couples TRBV12-3 or TRBV12-4 to TRBJ2-5, with D unresolved. Trimming removed 3 bases at V and 2 bases at J, with 7 bases between. The CDR3 totals 13 residues. The CDR3 protein is CASSFRRQETQYF. The CDR3 DNA reads TGTGCCAGCAGTTTTCGGCGTCAAGAGACCCAGTACTTC.

Ten or more counts support this clonotype. The gene calls are TRBV9 and TRBJ2-3; 9 nucleotides match TRBD1. Germline CDR1 reads SGDLS; CDR2 reads YYNGEE. This CDR3 spans 15 amino acids. V shed 4 bases and J 4 bases; nucleotides not matched to a gene: 7. The CDR3 protein is CASSFGTGRSDTQYF. The CDR3 DNA reads TGTGCCAGCAGCTTCGGGACAGGGCGGTCAGATACGCAGTATTTT.

CDR3 protein: CSVSGTGLNSPLHF. In nucleotides, the CDR3 is TGCAGCGTCTCCGGGACAGGTCTTAATTCACCCCTCCACTTT. The chain uses TRBV29-1 and TRBJ1-6, with TRBD1 matching 8 bases. CDR3 length: 14 amino acids. Germline lookup yields CDR1 SQVTM and CDR2 ANQGSEA. With V trimmed by 6 bases and J by 6 bases, 7 bases remained unmatched.

This clonotype has a handful of counts. CDR3 bases: TGTGCCAGCAGCATCGGGGGGCCCACTGAAGCTTTCTTT. Translating it yields CASSIGGPTEAFF. The genes are TRBV7-9 and TRBJ1-1; maybe TRBD1 (6 bases). The V end was cut by 5 bases, the J end by 4 bases, with 11 bases between. This CDR3 contains 13 residues. Germline assignment: CDR1 SEHNR and CDR2 FQNEAQ (reference sequence). Complete variable domain (other parts from reference TRBV7-9 and TRBJ1-1): DTGVSQNPRHKITKRGQNVTFRCDPISEHNRLYWYRQTLGQGPEFLTYFQNEAQLEKSRLLSDRFSAERPKGSFSTLEIQRTEQGDSAMYLCASSIGGPTEAFFGQGTRLTVV.

V gene TRBV2 combines with J gene TRBJ2-1; 8 nucleotides agree with TRBD2. Germline CDR1 and CDR2: SNHLY and FYNNEI. The ends lost 8 bases at V and 8 bases at J; junction bases unmatched: 11. CDR3 length: 14 residues. The DNA of the CDR3 is TGTGCCAGCGTTGTTGGCGGGGGGAGCGATGAGCAGTTCTTC. It is translated as CASVVGGGSDEQFF.

This clonotype was observed a few times. The chain couples TRBV4-1 to TRBJ2-4; no clear D gene. V was clipped by 3 bases and J by 0 bases, with 9 bases between them. Per the germline V gene, CDR1 is MGHRA and CDR2 is YSYEKL. The CDR3 spans 15 residues. The CDR3 DNA is TGCGCCAGCAGCCAGCCCTTGGAAGCCAAAAACATTCAGTACTTC. Translation: CASSQPLEAKNIQYF.

This clonotype was picked up a small number of times. The chain is built from TRBV6-5 and TRBJ2-3; D might be TRBD1 (6 bases). The V end lost 4 bases, the J end lost 3 bases, and 11 bases lay between the germline ends. There are 14 residues in the CDR3. Germline CDR1 and CDR2: MNHEY and SVGAGI. DNA of the CDR3: TGTGCCAGCAGTTTATCCGGGACAACAGATACGCAGTATTTT. Its protein product is CASSLSGTTDTQYF.

This clonotype was found a few times. The chain has TRBV28 and TRBJ1-6, with TRBD1 identical over 8 bases. Per germline, CDR1 MDHEN and CDR2 SYDVKM. This CDR3 has 16 residues. V was pared by 5 bases and J by 14 bases, with 17 bases of the junction left unmatched. CDR3: CASSPAGQGASSALHF. In DNA, the CDR3 is TGTGCCAGCAGTCCTGCGGGGCAGGGGGCTTCTTCGGCCCTCCACTTT.

In this sample, this clonotype turned up a few times. The chain combines TRBV28 with TRBJ1-5; 9 nucleotides line up with TRBD1. CDR1 is MDHEN, CDR2 SYDVKM, per germline. The CDR3 consists of 16 residues. Losses at the gene ends were 6 bases for V and 0 bases for J; bases not matched to a gene: 6. The CDR3 loop is CASSNRGLSSNQPQHF. CDR3 in DNA: TGTGCCAGCAGCAACAGGGGGCTCAGTAGCAATCAGCCCCAGCATTTT.

The gene calls are TRBV6-1 and TRBJ2-7, with no clear D. Trimming removed 5 bases from V and 0 bases from J, with 11 bases in between. CDR1 is MNHNS, CDR2 SASEGT, per germline. This CDR3 comprises 14 residues. The DNA of the CDR3 is TGTGCCAGCAGTTCTACGGCGACCTCCTACGAGCAGTACTTC. Protein: CASSSTATSYEQYF.